This TCR beta chain was identified during a study of early T cells in non-severe SARS-CoV-2 infection. Study-level points and caveats: Missing private and CD4 specificities, VDJdb matching favored anti-spike CD8 responses.

In this sample, this clonotype turned up a few times. Its antigen is not identified. The CDR3 spans 14 residues. Germline V gene lookup returns CDR1 LNHDA and CDR2 SQIVND (reference sequence). With 5 bases removed from V and 6 bases from J, the gap between germline ends came to 14 bases. In TCRdb, the 5' RACE reads were re-called with MiXCR into one record per CDR3 protein. The repertoire holds 60,000 to 75,000 distinct CDR3 sequences, with around an eighth as singletons. Source: whole blood, taken at baseline. The clonotype originates from an adult who was a healthcare worker with PCR-confirmed SARS-CoV-2 infection or an uninfected control (not recorded which). The rearrangement uses TRBV19 and TRBJ2-1, with D uncertain. In DNA form, the CDR3 reads TGTGCCAGTAGTGGCGTACCAAATCTCAATGAGCAGTTCTTC. As protein: CASSGVPNLNEQFF.